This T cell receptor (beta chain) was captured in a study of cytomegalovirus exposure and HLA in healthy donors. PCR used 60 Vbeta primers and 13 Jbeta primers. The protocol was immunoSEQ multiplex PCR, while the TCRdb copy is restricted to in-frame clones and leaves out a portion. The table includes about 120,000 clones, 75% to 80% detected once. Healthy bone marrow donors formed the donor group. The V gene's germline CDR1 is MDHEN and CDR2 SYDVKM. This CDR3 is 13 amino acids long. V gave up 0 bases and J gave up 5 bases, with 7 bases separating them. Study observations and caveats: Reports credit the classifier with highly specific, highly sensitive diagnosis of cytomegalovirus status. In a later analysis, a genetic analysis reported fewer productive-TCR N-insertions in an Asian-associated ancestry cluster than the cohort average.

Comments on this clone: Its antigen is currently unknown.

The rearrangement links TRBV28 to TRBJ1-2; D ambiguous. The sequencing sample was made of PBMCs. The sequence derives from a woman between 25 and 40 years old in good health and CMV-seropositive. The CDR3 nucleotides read TGTGCCAGCAGTTTATGGGCCGAATATGGCTACACCTTC. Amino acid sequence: CASSLWAEYGYTF.